One sample yielded the 30 T cell receptor beta chains listed below, sequenced in a study of blood T cell repertoires in COVID-19. Profiled with immunoSEQ multiplex PCR; TCRdb holds only in-frame clones, not every one. The data show 50,000 to 65,000 clones, with around 88% seen just once and approximately 4.3% held by the top ten. Sequenced: peripheral blood. The receptors stem from a man aged 60-69 years with acute or convalescent COVID-19.

The chain couples TRBV19 to TRBJ2-3, with no clear D. The V gene lost 7 bases and the J gene lost 0 bases, with 8 bases spanning the gap. Germline CDR1 LNHDA, CDR2 SQIVND (reference sequence). The CDR3 is 13 residues long. The CDR3: CASMATSTDTQYF. Written as DNA, the CDR3 is TGTGCCAGTATGGCCACAAGCACAGATACGCAGTATTTT. The complete variable domain, with remaining parts taken from reference TRBV19 and TRBJ2-3, reads DGGITQSPKYLFRKEGQNVTLSCEQNLNHDAMYWYRQDPGQGLRLIYYSQIVNDFQKGDIAEGYSVSREKKESFPLTVTSAQKNPTAFYLCASMATSTDTQYFGPGTRLTVL.

The J gene is TRBJ2-1, the V gene TRBV5-1, with 7 bases identical to TRBD2. Germline trimming cut 2 bases from V and 5 bases from J; bases unmatched to any gene: 7. The CDR3 runs 15 residues. Per the germline V gene, CDR1 is SGHRS and CDR2 is YFSETQ. The CDR3 is CASSFSGPPNNEQFF. CDR3 in DNA: TGCGCCAGCAGCTTTAGCGGGCCTCCCAACAATGAGCAGTTCTTC.

The chain recombines TRBV19 with TRBJ2-1; 9 bases agree with TRBD2. Germline lookup yields CDR1 LNHDA and CDR2 SQIVND (reference sequence). This CDR3 has 15 residues. The V and J ends lost 5 bases and 6 bases, in that order; junction bases with no gene match: 8. The CDR3 region is CASSPPGLASNEQFF. Written as DNA, the CDR3 is TGTGCCAGTAGTCCCCCGGGACTAGCTAGCAATGAGCAGTTCTTC.

V is TRBV7-8 and J is TRBJ1-4; the D gene is possibly TRBD1 (5 bases). CDR3 size: 14 residues. Per germline, CDR1 SGHVS and CDR2 FQNEAQ. Trimming removed 5 bases from V and 8 bases from J, with 15 bases in between. The CDR3 DNA reads as TGTGCCAGCAGCCGCGGGGGGTGGGTAGAAAAACTGTTTTTT. It encodes CASSRGGWVEKLFF. The full variable domain, completed using reference TRBV7-8 and TRBJ1-4, is GAGVSQSPRYKVAKRGQDVALRCDPISGHVSLFWYQQALGQGPEFLTYFQNEAQLDKSGLPSDRFFAERPEGSVSTLKIQRTQQEDSAVYLCASSRGGWVEKLFFGSGTQLSVL.

The genes are TRBV19 and TRBJ2-4, with D perhaps matching TRBD1 (5 bases). Germline CDR1 LNHDA, CDR2 SQIVND (reference sequence). Trimming pared 5 bases from V and 4 bases from J, leaving 18 bases between. This CDR3 contains 16 residues. CDR3 DNA sequence: TGTGCCAGTAGTTCAAAATCTCAGGGTGGGAAAAACATTCAGTACTTC. Protein sequence: CASSSKSQGGKNIQYF.

The gene calls are TRBV7-8 and TRBJ2-3; D might be TRBD2 (5 bases). Trimming shortened V by 0 bases and J by 6 bases, and 22 bases separated the two germline ends. The CDR3 is made up of 18 amino acids. CDR1 and CDR2 from the germline V gene are SGHVS and FQNEAQ. The CDR3 bases are TGTGCCAGCAGCTTAGCGAGGGTACCTCCTTATCCTTTGGATACGCAGTATTTT. Encoded protein: CASSLARVPPYPLDTQYF. Combining the CDR3 with reference TRBV7-8 and TRBJ2-3 gives the whole variable domain GAGVSQSPRYKVAKRGQDVALRCDPISGHVSLFWYQQALGQGPEFLTYFQNEAQLDKSGLPSDRFFAERPEGSVSTLKIQRTQQEDSAVYLCASSLARVPPYPLDTQYFGPGTRLTVL.

This chain uses TRBV7-3 with TRBJ2-1, with 9 bases lining up with TRBD2. This CDR3 has 15 residues. Unmatched junction bases numbered 4, after V lost 5 bases and J lost 2 bases. Germline CDR1 is SGHTA and CDR2 is FQGTGA. CDR3 nucleotide sequence: TGTGCCAGCAGCCCTCGACTAGCGGCCTACAATGAGCAGTTCTTC. Residues: CASSPRLAAYNEQFF.

This chain links TRBV18 with TRBJ1-1, with 11 bases that match TRBD1. Germline-derived CDR1 and CDR2 are KGHSH and LQKENI. V shed 4 bases, J shed 0 bases, and the junction held 7 bases outside the gene matches. The length of the CDR3 is 17 residues. CDR3 loop: CASSLAGTGGMNTEAFF. The CDR3 nucleotides read TGTGCCAGCTCACTCGCCGGGACAGGGGGGATGAACACTGAAGCTTTCTTT.

This rearrangement joins TRBV18 to TRBJ2-7; 7 bases line up with TRBD1. CDR1 is KGHSH and CDR2 is LQKENI in the germline V gene. CDR3 length: 15 amino acids. V trimming: 5 bases; J trimming: 5 bases; junction bases outside the gene matches: 12. In DNA form, the CDR3 reads TGTGCCAGCTCAATTAGCCAGGGGGTCTTGAACGAGCAGTACTTC. Translating gives CASSISQGVLNEQYF.

The chain recombines TRBV10-1 with TRBJ2-3; the D is unclear. Trimming removed 3 bases from V and 3 bases from J, with 7 bases in between. The germline V gene encodes CDR1 WNHNN and CDR2 SYGVQD (reference sequence). The CDR3 loop spans 13 amino acids. The CDR3 protein is CASSEPGTDTQYF. The CDR3 region has the DNA TGCGCCAGCAGTGAACCGGGTACAGATACGCAGTATTTT.

The rearrangement joins TRBV15 to TRBJ1-2; no clear D gene. V gave up 4 bases and J gave up 3 bases, with 18 bases separating them. Germline V gene data show CDR1 as LNHNV and CDR2 as YYDKDF (reference sequence). The length of the CDR3 is 16 residues. The CDR3 reads CATSIVFREEDYGYTF. The CDR3 nucleotides read TGTGCCACCAGCATAGTCTTTAGGGAGGAAGACTATGGCTACACCTTC.

This clone was detected only once. This chain uses TRBV5-1 with TRBJ2-1, with 8 positions matching TRBD2. The CDR3 runs 15 residues. Unmatched junction bases numbered 5, after V lost 0 bases and J lost 6 bases. Germline V gene data show CDR1 as SGHRS and CDR2 as YFSETQ. Written as DNA, the CDR3 is TGCGCCAGCAGCTTGGTTCCCGGGACTAGCAATGAGCAGTTCTTC. It is translated as CASSLVPGTSNEQFF.

The J gene is TRBJ2-7, the V gene TRBV10-3, with 9 bases that match TRBD1. V trimming: 7 bases; J trimming: 5 bases; junction bases outside the gene matches: 9. CDR3 length: 14 residues. Germline V CDR1 and CDR2: ENHRY, SYGVKD. DNA of the CDR3: TGTGCCATCAATACTGGGACAGGGCCCCACGAGCAGTACTTC. The encoded protein is CAINTGTGPHEQYF.

This chain connects TRBV24-1 to TRBJ2-5; 9 bases line up with TRBD2. The CDR3 has 15 residues. V lost 2 bases and J lost 4; bases outside the gene matches: 4. Germline CDR1 KGHDR, CDR2 SFDVKD. The CDR3 coding sequence is TGTGCCACCAGTGATTCTAGCGGGATCGGAGAGACCCAGTACTTC. This encodes CATSDSSGIGETQYF.

The chain combines TRBV4-2 with TRBJ1-4; possible D gene TRBD1, 5 bases. The V end lost 1 base, the J end lost 7 bases, and 10 bases lay between the germline ends. The CDR3 spans 14 residues. Germline-derived CDR1 and CDR2 are LGHNA and YNFKEQ. CDR3 nucleotide sequence: TGTGCCAGCAGCCAAGGGGACGGGGGTGAAAAACTGTTTTTT. The encoded protein is CASSQGDGGEKLFF.

The chain employs TRBV11-2 and TRBJ1-3; tentatively, D is TRBD1 (6 bases). This CDR3 contains 16 residues. From germline, CDR1 is SGHAT and CDR2 FQNNGV. V lost 8 bases and J 0 bases, leaving 17 bases between the germline ends. CDR3 sequence reads: CASWGQRQSSGNTIYF. CDR3 bases: TGTGCCAGCTGGGGACAAAGACAAAGCTCTGGAAACACCATATATTTT.

V and J are TRBV4-1 and TRBJ2-3; 7 nucleotides line up with TRBD1. CDR1 MGHRA and CDR2 YSYEKL come from the germline V gene. J was trimmed by 5 bases and V by 8 bases; bases with no gene match: 10. This CDR3 contains 14 residues. The chain's CDR3 is CASELRQGQDTQYF. CDR3 nucleotide sequence: TGCGCCAGCGAACTTAGACAGGGACAAGATACGCAGTATTTT.

The V and J genes are TRBV28 and TRBJ1-5, with TRBD1 matching over 8 bases. This CDR3 region has 16 residues. Germline V CDR1 and CDR2: MDHEN, SYDVKM. V lost 5 bases, J lost 6 bases, and 12 bases stayed unmatched. The CDR3 DNA reads as TGTGCCAGCAGTCGAGGGCGACAGGGGTCGGGTCAGCCCCAGCATTTT. This encodes CASSRGRQGSGQPQHF.

A single count supports this clone. V usage is TRBV14 and J usage is TRBJ2-1, with TRBD2 matching over 12 bases. The CDR3 has 16 residues. Losses at the gene ends were 1 base for V and 8 bases for J; bases not matched to a gene: 6. Germline V gene sequence: CDR1 SGHDN, CDR2 FVKESK. The CDR3 here is CASSQASGRAGDEQFF. In nucleotides, the CDR3 is TGTGCCAGCAGCCAAGCTAGCGGGAGGGCCGGGGATGAGCAGTTCTTC.

CDR3 sequence (DNA): TGTGCCAGCTCACCACTAGCGGGACACTACAATGAGCAGTTCTTC. It is translated as CASSPLAGHYNEQFF. This chain uses TRBV18 with TRBJ2-1; TRBD2 agrees at 8 bases. The germline V gene has CDR1 KGHSH and CDR2 LQKENI. The CDR3 runs to 15 residues. With 1 base clipped from V and 3 bases from J, the junction kept 2 bases outside the gene matches.

This sequence joins TRBV28 and TRBJ2-5, with D perhaps TRBD1 (6 bases). This CDR3 has 14 amino acids. The V end was cut by 6 bases, the J end by 4 bases, with 15 bases between. Germline V gene sequence: CDR1 MDHEN, CDR2 SYDVKM. CDR3 sequence: CASSPRQGRETQYF. CDR3 nucleotide sequence: TGTGCCAGCAGCCCGAGGCAGGGGCGAGAGACCCAGTACTTC.

The chain combines TRBV6-5 with TRBJ1-2; maybe TRBD1 (6 bases). Deletions cut 6 bases from V and 6 bases from J, with 8 bases between. This CDR3 has 11 amino acids. The germline gives CDR1 MNHEY, CDR2 SVGAGI. The CDR3 nucleotides read TGTGCCAGCAGCCGGACAGATGGCTACACCTTC. It is translated as CASSRTDGYTF.

This clone appeared a few times. The chain carries TRBV5-1 and TRBJ2-2, with 10 bases lining up with TRBD2. CDR1 and CDR2 (germline): SGHRS, YFSETQ. After removal of 8 bases from V and 6 bases from J, the junction contained 13 bases not matched to a gene. The CDR3 is 16 residues long. CDR3 protein: CASKVLAGISSGELFF. The CDR3 nucleotides read TGCGCCAGTAAGGTACTAGCGGGAATTAGCTCCGGGGAGCTGTTTTTT.

In this sample, this clone turned up once. The chain carries TRBV13 and TRBJ1-1, with D maybe TRBD1 (5 bases). This CDR3 region has 20 residues. Trimming cost V 0 bases and J 0 bases, with 23 bases left between them. Per the germline V gene, CDR1 is PRHDT and CDR2 is FYEKMQ (reference sequence). CDR3 bases: TGTGCCAGCAGCTTAGGGGCCCGCGGGATAGGGGTCAGCGTGAACACTGAAGCTTTCTTT. Amino acid sequence: CASSLGARGIGVSVNTEAFF.

This chain connects TRBV12-5 to TRBJ1-6; a possible D gene is TRBD1 (5 bases). Per germline, CDR1 LGHNT and CDR2 FRNRAP. Trimming removed 0 bases from V and 0 bases from J, with 12 bases in between. The CDR3 totals 18 residues. CDR3 in DNA: TGTGCTAGTGGTTTGGTAAAGCGGGGGAGCTCCTATAATTCACCCCTCCACTTT. The encoded protein is CASGLVKRGSSYNSPLHF.

This chain joins TRBV15 and TRBJ1-2; D might be TRBD1 (6 bases). Trimming stripped 3 bases from V and 2 bases from J, with 10 bases between. Germline V CDR1 and CDR2: LNHNV, YYDKDF (reference sequence). The CDR3 sequence is 14 residues long. CDR3 region: CATSRGTGNYGYTF. CDR3 DNA: TGTGCCACCAGCAGGGGAACAGGGAACTATGGCTACACCTTC. The full variable domain, completed using reference TRBV15 and TRBJ1-2, is DAMVIQNPRYQVTQFGKPVTLSCSQTLNHNVMYWYQQKSSQAPKLLFHYYDKDFNNEADTPDNFQSRRPNTSFCFLDIRSPGLGDTAMYLCATSRGTGNYGYTFGSGTRLTVV.

The chain carries TRBV7-6 and TRBJ2-2; the D gene is possibly TRBD2 (6 bases). The CDR3 sequence is 17 residues long. Trimming took 1 base from V and 6 from J, leaving 18 bases between them. Germline CDR1 and CDR2: SGHVS and FNYEAQ. DNA of the CDR3: TGTGCCAGCAGCTTAGTTTCTACGGGAGAAGGCGCCGGGGAGCTGTTTTTT. Its translation is CASSLVSTGEGAGELFF.

Only one count was recorded for this clone. The chain joins TRBV6-5 to TRBJ1-2; D is uncertain. CDR3 length: 15 amino acids. V lost 0 bases, J lost 8 bases, and 16 bases lay in between. Germline V gene sequence: CDR1 MNHEY, CDR2 SVGAGI. DNA for the CDR3: TGTGCCAGCAGTTACTCGATGACGGAGGTCGGAGGCTACACCTTC. Translated, it gives CASSYSMTEVGGYTF.

This clone was seen a handful of times. The J gene is TRBJ2-5, the V gene TRBV14, with 7 bases fitting TRBD1. The CDR3 consists of 17 residues. V was pared by 3 bases and J by 2 bases, with 12 bases of the junction left unmatched. Germline V gene data show CDR1 as SGHDN and CDR2 as FVKESK. CDR3 region: CASSHLRRDSPQETQYF. CDR3 nucleotides: TGTGCCAGCAGCCATTTACGCCGGGACAGTCCACAAGAGACCCAGTACTTC.

The chain is built from TRBV3-1 (or the pseudogene TRBV3-2) and TRBJ1-2; D might be TRBD1 (5 bases). Germline V gene data show CDR1 as LGHDT and CDR2 as YNNKEL (reference sequence). CDR3 size: 12 residues. Trimming stripped 3 bases from V and 4 bases from J, with 6 bases between. Here the CDR3 DNA reads TGTGCCAGCAGCCAGGGGGGCTATGGCTACACCTTC. Protein: CASSQGGYGYTF.